A single sample gave rise to the 3 T cell receptor beta chains below, sequenced in a study of blood T cell repertoires in COVID-19. TCRdb's table, derived via immunoSEQ multiplex PCR, lists solely in-frame clones and lacks some. The repertoire has about 160,000 clones, roughly 90% of them found once; the top ten carry around 6.7%. Sequenced material: PBMCs or T cells enriched from blood (not recorded which). The receptors come from a woman aged 45-59 years who had recovered from COVID-19.

In its sample, this clone was seen a few times. The DNA for the CDR3 is TGTGCCAGCAGCTCCTGGGACAGGGGACATGGTGAGCAGTTCTTC. It codes for CASSSWDRGHGEQFF. This rearrangement joins TRBV7-9 to TRBJ2-1, with 10 positions matching TRBD1. This CDR3 has 15 amino acids. Germline V gene sequence: CDR1 SEHNR, CDR2 FQNEAQ (reference sequence). Trimming at V came to 4 bases and at J to 9 bases, leaving 9 bases not matched to a gene.

This clone turned up a few times. The rearrangement uses TRBV12-5 and TRBJ2-6; possibly TRBD2 for D (5 bases). This CDR3 comprises 18 residues. Deletions cut 0 bases from V and 2 bases from J, with 14 bases between. Germline V lookup: CDR1 LGHNT, CDR2 FRNRAP. The CDR3 DNA sequence: TGTGCTAGTGGTTTGGTACACAAGGGCGGGCCTGGGGCCAACGTCCTGACTTTC. It is translated as CASGLVHKGGPGANVLTF. The full variable domain, with the rest looked up from reference TRBV12-5 and TRBJ2-6, is DARVTQTPRHKVTEMGQEVTMRCQPILGHNTVFWYRQTMMQGLELLAYFRNRAPLDDSGMPKDRFSAEMPDATLATLKIQPSEPRDSAVYFCASGLVHKGGPGANVLTFGAGSRLTVL.

The CDR3 nucleotides are TGCGCCAGCAGTCGACTAGCGGGGGCCAATGAGCAGTTCTTC. This encodes CASSRLAGANEQFF. The gene calls are TRBV5-1 and TRBJ2-1, with 12 nucleotides matching TRBD2. V gave up 5 bases and J gave up 6 bases; unmatched junction bases: 3. Germline-derived CDR1 and CDR2 are SGHRS and YFSETQ. The CDR3 loop spans 14 amino acids.